These 30 T cell receptor beta chains were all obtained from the same sample, sequenced in a study of shared clonotypes between healthy human individuals. Produced via immunoSEQ multiplex PCR; TCRdb's table is partial and in-frame only. The sample includes hundreds of thousands of clones, roughly 84% of them seen just once. The sequenced material came from memory CD8+ T cells sorted from blood. The subset here: CD45RO+ cells pooled with CCR7-negative TemRA cells. These TCRs come from a man aged 18-30 years in good health.

In this sample, this clone turned up a few times. This chain links TRBV14 with TRBJ2-2; tentative D call: TRBD2 (5 bases). CDR3 size: 18 residues. CDR1 is SGHDN, CDR2 FVKESK, per germline. The germline V and J ends were trimmed by 0 bases and 4 bases, with 18 bases remaining between them. CDR3 sequence reads: CASSQDVGGGRFTGELFF. The CDR3 nucleotides are TGTGCCAGCAGCCAAGATGTCGGAGGCGGGCGGTTCACCGGGGAGCTGTTTTTT. The full variable domain, in which reference TRBV14 and TRBJ2-2 provide the parts outside the CDR3, is EAGVTQFPSHSVIEKGQTVTLRCDPISGHDNLYWYRRVMGKEIKFLLHFVKESKQDESGMPNNRFLAERTGGTYSTLKVQPAELEDSGVYFCASSQDVGGGRFTGELFFGEGSRLTVL.

This clone has a handful of counts. The chain uses TRBV5-6 and TRBJ2-1, with D possibly matching TRBD2 (5 bases). The CDR3 is made up of 16 amino acids. V lost 0 bases, J lost 3 bases, and 13 bases lay in between. Germline values: CDR1 SGHDT, CDR2 YYEEEE. The CDR3 protein is CASSLVWGEGYNEQFF. The DNA for the CDR3 is TGTGCCAGCAGCTTGGTATGGGGAGAAGGCTACAATGAGCAGTTCTTC. The complete variable domain, with remaining parts taken from reference TRBV5-6 and TRBJ2-1, reads DAGVTQSPTHLIKTRGQQVTLRCSPKSGHDTVSWYQQALGQGPQFIFQYYEEEERQRGNFPDRFSGHQFPNYSSELNVNALLLGDSALYLCASSLVWGEGYNEQFFGPGTRLTVL.

The V call is TRBV9, the J call TRBJ2-2; D unclear. Germline V gives CDR1 SGDLS, CDR2 YYNGEE. The length of the CDR3 is 14 residues. V lost 1 base, J lost 3 bases, and 7 bases lay in between. The CDR3 DNA is TGTGCCAGCAGCGTATCCTCCTACACCGGGGAGCTGTTTTTT. Translating it yields CASSVSSYTGELFF. Together with reference TRBV9 and TRBJ2-2, the CDR3 gives the full variable domain: DSGVTQTPKHLITATGQRVTLRCSPRSGDLSVYWYQQSLDQGLQFLIQYYNGEERAKGNILERFSAQQFPDLHSELNLSSLELGDSALYFCASSVSSYTGELFFGEGSRLTVL.

The chain joins TRBV7-6 to TRBJ2-1; either TRBD1 or TRBD2 may fit D (5 bases each). The CDR3 runs 15 residues. CDR1 SGHVS and CDR2 FNYEAQ come from the germline V gene. V was cut by 1 base and J by 6 bases, with 13 bases left in between. CDR3 sequence reads: CASSLGDGILNEQFF. The DNA for the CDR3 is TGTGCCAGCAGCTTAGGGGACGGAATACTCAATGAGCAGTTCTTC.

V is TRBV7-9 and J is TRBJ2-7; D not certain. Germline values: CDR1 SEHNR, CDR2 FQNEAQ (reference sequence). CDR3 length: 14 residues. Deletions cut 7 bases from V and 3 bases from J, with 16 bases between. CDR3: CASTEDPASYEQYF. CDR3 sequence (DNA): TGTGCCAGCACCGAAGACCCGGCGAGCTACGAGCAGTACTTC.

J is TRBJ2-7 and V is TRBV18; TRBD2 is a possible D gene (6 bases). In germline, CDR1 is KGHSH, CDR2 LQKENI. CDR3 length: 15 residues. V lost 0 bases and J lost 4, with 13 bases in between. The CDR3, as DNA: TGTGCCAGCTCACCACCGGCGGTCGGGGGTTACGAGCAGTACTTC. Amino acid sequence: CASSPPAVGGYEQYF.

This chain joins TRBV4-1 and TRBJ1-2; D gene unclear. The CDR3 is made up of 16 amino acids. Per the germline V gene, CDR1 is MGHRA and CDR2 is YSYEKL. The V gene lost 0 bases and the J gene lost 0 bases, with 11 bases spanning the gap. CDR3 residues: CASSQDMAGPNYGYTF. The CDR3, as DNA: TGCGCCAGCAGCCAAGATATGGCGGGCCCTAACTATGGCTACACCTTC.

The chain couples TRBV4-2 to TRBJ1-6; TRBD1 matches 7 bases. Germline V gene data show CDR1 as LGHNA and CDR2 as YNFKEQ. Trimming at V came to 0 bases and at J to 7 bases, leaving 6 bases not matched to a gene. This CDR3 comprises 16 residues. CDR3 loop: CASSQETGVENSPLHF. The DNA of the CDR3 is TGTGCCAGCAGCCAAGAAACAGGGGTTGAGAATTCACCCCTCCACTTT.

The chain employs TRBV4-1 and TRBJ1-1; TRBD1 matches at 10 bases. The CDR3 consists of 16 residues. Trimming cost V 4 bases and J 6 bases; bases outside gene matches: 11. The germline V gene encodes CDR1 MGHRA and CDR2 YSYEKL. CDR3 amino acids: CASSPTAGQGIPEAFF. The CDR3 region has the DNA TGCGCCAGCAGCCCAACGGCGGGACAGGGGATACCTGAAGCTTTCTTT.

This rearrangement joins TRBV18 to TRBJ1-3; D is perhaps TRBD1 (5 bases). From germline, CDR1 is KGHSH and CDR2 LQKENI. This CDR3 contains 14 residues. Deletions cut 0 bases from V and 4 bases from J, with 7 bases between. The CDR3 is CASSPPGTGNTIYF. CDR3 sequence (DNA): TGTGCCAGCTCACCACCGGGGACCGGAAACACCATATATTTT.

The J gene is TRBJ2-7, the V gene TRBV19; D gene ambiguous. The germline CDR1 and CDR2 sequences are LNHDA and SQIVND (reference sequence). Between the trimmed V and J ends, which lost 6 bases and 2 bases, there was a span of 11 bases. The CDR3 length is 13 residues. The CDR3 bases are TGTGCCAGTAGCCCGGACGGTACCTACGAGCAGTACTTC. Residues: CASSPDGTYEQYF.

V is TRBV7-9 and J is TRBJ1-5; maybe TRBD1 (6 bases). CDR1 is SEHNR, CDR2 FQNEAQ, per germline (reference sequence). The CDR3 has 15 residues. Trimming stripped 4 bases from V and 7 bases from J, with 17 bases between. This CDR3 is CASSSSTGSGQPQHF. The DNA for the CDR3 is TGTGCCAGCAGCTCGTCGACAGGTTCAGGGCAGCCCCAGCATTTT.

The genes are TRBV30 and TRBJ2-7; possibly TRBD2 for D (6 bases). This CDR3 spans 14 amino acids. The V gene lost 8 bases and the J gene lost 3 bases, with 20 bases spanning the gap. Germline loops: CDR1 GTSNPN, CDR2 SVGIG (reference sequence). CDR3 sequence (DNA): TGTGCCGCCGATCTGGCAGGGAGGAGCTACGAGCAGTACTTC. Translating gives CAADLAGRSYEQYF.

This rearrangement joins TRBV6-1 to TRBJ1-2; D ambiguous. Trimming took off 2 bases at V and 4 bases at J, with 14 bases between the two ends. Germline V gene lookup returns CDR1 MNHNS and CDR2 SASEGT. This CDR3 has 15 amino acids. CDR3 nucleotides: TGTGCCAGCAGTGAACCGGGCAGCGGAGCCTATGGCTACACCTTC. Encoded protein: CASSEPGSGAYGYTF.

The chain uses TRBV30 and TRBJ2-1; D not certain. Trimming took off 0 bases at V and 7 bases at J, with 1 base between the two ends. CDR3 length: 10 residues. Germline lookup yields CDR1 GTSNPN and CDR2 SVGIG (reference sequence). CDR3 sequence: CAWSVNEQFF. The CDR3 DNA reads as TGTGCCTGGAGTGTAAATGAGCAGTTCTTC.

The rearrangement uses TRBV2 and TRBJ2-5, with 9 bases lining up with TRBD2. V lost 2 bases, J lost 5 bases, and 9 bases stayed unmatched. This CDR3 is 16 amino acids long. Germline-derived CDR1 and CDR2 are SNHLY and FYNNEI. The chain's CDR3 is CASSERLGLAGETQYF. In DNA, the CDR3 is TGTGCCAGCAGTGAAAGGTTGGGACTAGCAGGGGAGACCCAGTACTTC. Combining the CDR3 with reference TRBV2 and TRBJ2-5 gives the whole variable domain EPEVTQTPSHQVTQMGQEVILRCVPISNHLYFYWYRQILGQKVEFLVSFYNNEISEKSEIFDDQFSVERPDGSNFTLKIRSTKLEDSAMYFCASSERLGLAGETQYFGPGTRLLVL.

The rearrangement links TRBV5-4 to TRBJ1-3; D uncertain. CDR1 SGHNT and CDR2 YYREEE come from the germline V gene (reference sequence). The CDR3 has 15 amino acids. V was shortened by 2 bases and J by 4 bases, with 13 bases between the two germline ends. The CDR3 loop is CASSFSGSFGNTIYF. In nucleotides, the CDR3 is TGTGCCAGCAGCTTCTCGGGCAGCTTCGGAAACACCATATATTTT.

The V gene is TRBV7-2, the J gene TRBJ1-1; D not resolved. The germline V gene encodes CDR1 SGHTA and CDR2 FQGNSA. Trimming took 1 base from V and 3 from J, leaving 18 bases between them. There are 17 residues in the CDR3. In nucleotides, the CDR3 is TGTGCCAGCAGCTTAGAAATTGGTGGGCAGCCCGACACTGAAGCTTTCTTT. Translating gives CASSLEIGGQPDTEAFF.

This chain joins TRBV7-8 and TRBJ1-1; D is undetermined. The germline V gene encodes CDR1 SGHVS and CDR2 FQNEAQ. Trimming stripped 2 bases from V and 2 bases from J, with 15 bases between. There are 16 residues in the CDR3. The CDR3 DNA sequence: TGTGCCAGCAGCTTACATGCGGAACAGCTTAACACTGAAGCTTTCTTT. Its protein is CASSLHAEQLNTEAFF.

This clone was counted once. J is TRBJ2-7 and V is TRBV4-3; the D call may be TRBD1 or TRBD2 (5 bases each). There are 15 residues in the CDR3. Germline CDR1 and CDR2: LGHNA and YSLEER. V lost 0 bases, J lost 0 bases, and 9 bases lay in between. The CDR3 nucleotides read TGCGCCAGCAGCCAAGATACAGGACTCTCCTACGAGCAGTACTTC. It yields the protein CASSQDTGLSYEQYF.

V usage is TRBV29-1 and J usage is TRBJ2-1, with 7 bases lining up with TRBD2. With 3 bases clipped from V and 2 bases from J, the junction kept 4 bases outside the gene matches. The germline gives CDR1 SQVTM, CDR2 ANQGSEA. There are 14 residues in the CDR3. For the CDR3, the DNA is TGCAGCGTTGAGGCTAGCGGTCCCTACAATGAGCAGTTCTTC. The encoded protein is CSVEASGPYNEQFF.

The J gene is TRBJ1-2, the V gene TRBV5-6; no firm D call. The V and J ends lost 5 bases and 2 bases respectively, with 13 bases between them. In germline, CDR1 is SGHDT, CDR2 YYEEEE. There are 14 residues in the CDR3. CDR3 coding DNA: TGTGCCAGCAGTCCCATAGGTCCAAACTATGGCTACACCTTC. Its protein is CASSPIGPNYGYTF.

This clone occurred a few times. This sequence joins TRBV7-9 and TRBJ2-7, with D perhaps given as TRBD1 or TRBD2 (5 bases each). From germline, CDR1 is SEHNR and CDR2 FQNEAQ (reference sequence). CDR3 length equals 16 residues. Trimming shortened V by 1 base and J by 5 bases, and 18 bases separated the two germline ends. DNA for the CDR3: TGTGCCAGCAGCTTAGGGTACGGGACCCAGGCCGACGAGCAGTACTTC. Its protein is CASSLGYGTQADEQYF.

The chain couples TRBV30 to TRBJ2-2, with D maybe TRBD1 (6 bases). Trimming stripped 4 bases from V and 5 bases from J, with 11 bases between. The length of the CDR3 is 13 residues. The V gene's germline CDR1 is GTSNPN and CDR2 SVGIG (reference sequence). CDR3 protein: CAWIRGKTGELFF. In DNA, the CDR3 is TGTGCCTGGATCAGGGGAAAAACCGGGGAGCTGTTTTTT.

This chain connects TRBV27 to TRBJ2-7, with 10 bases aligning to TRBD2. The germline V gene encodes CDR1 MNHEY and CDR2 SMNVEV (reference sequence). The CDR3 is made up of 15 amino acids. J gave up 2 bases and V 2 bases, and 3 bases lay outside the gene matches. CDR3 amino acids: CASSLRGLAAYEQYF. As DNA, the CDR3 is TGTGCCAGCAGTTTACGCGGACTAGCGGCCTACGAGCAGTACTTC.

The chain couples TRBV4-1 to TRBJ2-7, with 12 bases fitting TRBD2. CDR1 is MGHRA, CDR2 YSYEKL, per germline. This CDR3 is 17 amino acids long. The V gene end was trimmed by 1 base and the J gene end by 7 bases; junction bases not matched to a gene: 11. Here the CDR3 reads CASSQVSRSLAGGEQYF. The CDR3 coding sequence is TGCGCCAGCAGCCAAGTTTCCAGGTCTCTAGCGGGAGGGGAGCAGTACTTC.

The chain couples TRBV27 to TRBJ2-7; 7 bases agree with TRBD1. In germline, CDR1 is MNHEY, CDR2 SMNVEV (reference sequence). With V trimmed by 1 base and J by 3 bases, 6 bases remained unmatched. This CDR3 comprises 15 residues. The CDR3 loop is CASSLFAGGFYEQYF. CDR3 DNA sequence: TGTGCCAGCAGTTTATTTGCAGGGGGTTTCTACGAGCAGTACTTC.

The V and J genes are TRBV7-8 and TRBJ2-5, with D unresolved. Germline V gene sequence: CDR1 SGHVS, CDR2 FQNEAQ. Trimming stripped 0 bases from V and 5 bases from J, with 7 bases between. The CDR3 totals 13 residues. The CDR3: CASSLAWSETQYF. The CDR3 DNA reads as TGTGCCAGCAGCTTAGCTTGGTCCGAGACCCAGTACTTC.

The chain joins TRBV9 to TRBJ2-7; perhaps D is TRBD1 or TRBD2 (6 bases each). Germline V gives CDR1 SGDLS, CDR2 YYNGEE. The CDR3 extends over 14 amino acids. V was trimmed by 2 bases and J by 3 bases, leaving 12 bases between them. The CDR3 sequence is CASSVAGGFYEQYF. The CDR3 region has the DNA TGTGCCAGCAGCGTGGCCGGGGGCTTCTACGAGCAGTACTTC.

In this sample, this clone turned up a few times. V is TRBV7-8 and J is TRBJ2-7; D is uncertain. Trimming stripped 0 bases from V and 0 bases from J, with 15 bases between. The CDR3 has 17 residues. From germline, CDR1 is SGHVS and CDR2 FQNEAQ. This CDR3 reads CASSLALSPLSSYEQYF. The CDR3, as DNA: TGTGCCAGCAGCTTAGCCCTTAGTCCCTTGAGCTCCTACGAGCAGTACTTC.